The present TCR beta chain was sequenced within a study of blood T cell repertoires in COVID-19. Overall study context: From the United States, Italy and Spain came samples of acute and convalescent COVID-19. PBMCs, B-cell-depleted T cells, or T cells were the source of the cDNA or gDNA that made up the material.

Original data processing: Reference gene primer amplification gave nucleated cell count estimates. The method was immunoSEQ multiplex PCR; TCRdb's version includes in-frame clones alone and lacks a portion of them. V, J and clone size are taken as reported in that table, and D and trimming were inferred from the DNA itself. The table has just under 150,000 clones, just under 90% seen once; the top ten hold 8.5% to 9%. CDR1 is SGHDT, CDR2 YYEEEE, per germline. Trimming at V came to 4 bases and at J to 4 bases, leaving 4 bases not matched to a gene. The CDR3 is 13 amino acids. V and J are TRBV5-6 and TRBJ1-2; 7 bases match TRBD1. The receptor comes from a woman in her forties or fifties with active or convalescent COVID-19. Sequencing was done on a sample of peripheral blood. The CDR3 here is CASSRQGPYGYTF. The CDR3 DNA sequence: TGTGCCAGCAGCCGACAGGGACCCTATGGCTACACCTTC.